This T cell receptor beta chain is from a study of PD-L1 blockade in urothelial cancer. Study in general: Atezolizumab 1,200 mg was given intravenously every 3 weeks, starting 2014. Peripheral blood specimens exhibited a median yield of approximately 150,000 T cells. The authors examined blood 3 weeks (second dose) and 6 weeks after treatment start. Points from the study as a whole: A below-median TCR clonality in blood before treatment predicted better survival.

Assay: immunoSEQ multiplex PCR; the TCRdb copy retains only in-frame clones and omits some. The sample records about 40,000 clones, approximately 82% being singletons. The germline V gene encodes CDR1 MGHRA and CDR2 YSYEKL. The V and J ends lost 4 bases and 3 bases, in that order; junction bases with no gene match: 6. The CDR3 runs 15 residues. Comments on this clone: Its antigen is currently unknown.

Sequencing was performed on PBMCs, taken around atezolizumab (anti-PD-L1) treatment. This TCR was sampled from a man in his sixties with urothelial cancer. The V call is TRBV4-1, the J call TRBJ2-7, with 10 bases identical to TRBD2. The CDR3 nucleotides are TGCGCCAGCAGCCCAGTTAGCGGGGGGTACTACGAGCAGTACTTC. Its translation is CASSPVSGGYYEQYF.